This T cell receptor (beta chain) was found in a study of T cells in Graves' hyperthyroidism and ophthalmopathy. TCR beta CDR3 region amplification was performed from RNA transcripts. HTBI primers were employed in a first-round RT-PCR of the TCR CDR3. Each CDR3 protein is one row after TCRdb ran MiXCR on the multiplex PCR reads. The table includes about 700,000 distinct CDR3 sequences, 11% to 15% detected once. Per the germline V gene, CDR1 is LGHNA and CDR2 is YNFKEQ. CDR3 length: 17 residues. Trimming at V came to 3 bases and at J to 4 bases, leaving 8 bases not matched to a gene. The chain joins TRBV4-2 to TRBJ2-7; TRBD2 matches 14 bases. The TCR comes from a woman between 18 and 29 years old with Graves' hyperthyroidism. The sample was blood. Here the CDR3 DNA reads TGTGCCAGCAGCCAGAATCTTCGGACTAGCGGGAGGTACGAGCAGTACTTC. This encodes CASSQNLRTSGRYEQYF.